The 6 T cell receptor beta chains presented below share a single source sample, sequenced in a study of T cells after yellow fever vaccination. TCRdb ran MiXCR on the 5' RACE reads and lists one entry per CDR3 protein. The top ten clones hold about 18% of a sample with a few hundred thousand distinct CDR3 sequences, roughly a sixth of them seen once. This specimen consisted of PBMCs, obtained before the yellow fever booster vaccination. The receptors derive from a man aged 18 to 35 who received the YFV17D yellow fever vaccine.

CDR3 in DNA: TGTGCCAGCAGCGCTCTAGCGGGGGGGCCATCGACTTACGATGAGCAGTTCTTC. Translating it yields CASSALAGGPSTYDEQFF. V is TRBV2 and J is TRBJ2-1, with 12 bases lining up with TRBD2. V was pared by 6 bases and J by 8 bases, with 17 bases of the junction left unmatched. This CDR3 region has 18 residues. The germline V gene has CDR1 SNHLY and CDR2 FYNNEI.

This clonotype came up a few times. The chain combines TRBV30 with TRBJ1-5; D possibly corresponds to TRBD1 (6 bases). The ends were cut back, 0 bases at V and 6 bases at J, with 15 bases in the middle. Germline CDR1 GTSNPN, CDR2 SVGIG (reference sequence). The CDR3 is made up of 15 amino acids. The CDR3 spells CAWSVRWGHPQPQHF. Here the CDR3 DNA reads TGTGCCTGGAGTGTAAGGTGGGGACACCCTCAGCCCCAGCATTTT.

The genes are TRBV11-2 and TRBJ1-1; a weak D match, TRBD1 (5 bases). From germline, CDR1 is SGHAT and CDR2 FQNNGV. Trimming left V 3 bases short and J 1 base short, with 21 bases between. This CDR3 region has 18 residues. The CDR3 loop reads CASSLAGSEGSKNTEAFF. In nucleotides, the CDR3 is TGTGCCAGCAGCTTGGCCGGCAGTGAGGGGTCCAAGAACACTGAAGCTTTCTTT.

The rearrangement links TRBV7-2 to TRBJ2-3; D unresolved. Per the germline V gene, CDR1 is SGHTA and CDR2 is FQGNSA. The CDR3 spans 12 residues. V was trimmed by 5 bases and J by 14 bases, leaving 17 bases between them. CDR3 coding DNA: TGTGCCAGCAGCCCTGGCAAGACCCCGCCGTATTTT. It translates to CASSPGKTPPYF.

This chain links TRBV28 with TRBJ1-4, with D uncertain. The CDR3 spans 14 residues. CDR1 is MDHEN, CDR2 SYDVKM, per germline. V shed 4 bases and J shed 0 bases, with 6 bases lying between them. The CDR3 loop reads CASSSPTTNEKLFF. CDR3 DNA sequence: TGTGCCAGCAGTTCCCCCACAACTAATGAAAAACTGTTTTTT.

The V call is TRBV20-1, the J call TRBJ1-1; the D is unclear. Germline V gives CDR1 DFQATT, CDR2 SNEGSKA (reference sequence). With 1 base removed from V and 0 bases from J, the gap between germline ends came to 21 bases. CDR3 length: 18 residues. CDR3 protein: CSARGGRLDRKMNTEAFF. The CDR3 nucleotides read TGCAGTGCTAGAGGCGGGCGGTTGGACCGTAAGATGAACACTGAAGCTTTCTTT.